These 10 T cell receptor beta chains were all obtained from the same sample, sequenced in a study of cytomegalovirus exposure and HLA in healthy donors. Profiling relied on immunoSEQ multiplex PCR, and the TCRdb table lists in-frame clones only, not all of them. The sample holds 60,000 to 90,000 clones, approximately 86% seen once. Sequences were obtained from PBMCs. Receptors originate from a man aged 25-45 years in good health and CMV-seronegative.

The chain joins TRBV30 to TRBJ2-7; D may be TRBD2 (6 bases). Germline V gives CDR1 GTSNPN, CDR2 SVGIG (reference sequence). This CDR3 region has 12 residues. CDR3 loop: CAAGGISYEQYV. The CDR3 DNA sequence: TGTGCTGCTGGGGGGATTAGTTACGAGCAGTACGTC.

The chain couples TRBV29-1 to TRBJ1-1, with D unresolved. The CDR3 contains 13 residues. V was trimmed by 2 bases and J by 10 bases, leaving 17 bases between them. Per germline, CDR1 SQVTM and CDR2 ANQGSEA. The DNA for the CDR3 is TGCAGCGTTGAATCGAACAGTCGAGATGGAGCTTTCTTT. Amino acid sequence: CSVESNSRDGAFF. Combining the CDR3 with reference TRBV29-1 and TRBJ1-1 gives the whole variable domain SAVISQKPSRDICQRGTSLTIQCQVDSQVTMMFWYRQQPGQSLTLIATANQGSEATYESGFVIDKFPISRPNLTFSTLTVSNMSPEDSSIYLCSVESNSRDGAFFGQGTRLTVV.

The V call is TRBV5-6, the J call TRBJ1-2; D uncertain. The CDR3 consists of 12 residues. V lost 4 bases to trimming and J lost 8 bases, with 12 bases between them. Germline V lookup: CDR1 SGHDT, CDR2 YYEEEE. DNA for the CDR3: TGTGCCAGCAGCGCCCGACTTCGAGGCTACACCTTC. Its protein product is CASSARLRGYTF.

This clone was counted between two and nine times. This chain joins TRBV18 and TRBJ2-7; perhaps TRBD2 as D (6 bases). The CDR3 totals 13 residues. The V end lost 4 bases, the J end lost 7 bases, and 14 bases lay between the germline ends. CDR1 is KGHSH, CDR2 LQKENI, per germline. The CDR3 loop reads CASSRGGTGEQYV. For the CDR3, the DNA is TGTGCCAGCTCACGTGGGGGGACGGGGGAGCAGTACGTC.

The V gene is TRBV5-1, the J gene TRBJ2-3, with a weak D call TRBD2 (6 bases). V lost 6 bases and J lost 1, with 15 bases in between. CDR1 is SGHRS and CDR2 is YFSETQ in the germline V gene. The CDR3 has 15 amino acids. The CDR3 coding sequence is TGCGCCAGCATCCCCGGAGCTAGCGGCACAGATACGCAGTATTTT. Residues: CASIPGASGTDTQYF.

V and J are TRBV28 and TRBJ2-5; TRBD1 matches at 8 bases. Germline lookup yields CDR1 MDHEN and CDR2 SYDVKM. The length of the CDR3 is 13 residues. V was pared by 6 bases and J by 5 bases, with 5 bases of the junction left unmatched. The CDR3 region has the DNA TGTGCCAGCAGCAGACAGGGGTCGGAGACCCAGTACTTC. Amino acid sequence: CASSRQGSETQYF. The full variable domain, completed using reference TRBV28 and TRBJ2-5, is DVKVTQSSRYLVKRTGEKVFLECVQDMDHENMFWYRQDPGLGLRLIYFSYDVKMKEKGDIPEGYSVSREKKERFSLILESASTNQTSMYLCASSRQGSETQYFGPGTRLLVL.

The gene calls are TRBV6-6 and TRBJ1-2, with TRBD1 as a possible D gene (6 bases). CDR3 length equals 13 residues. V was clipped by 8 bases and J by 4 bases, with 14 bases between them. Germline lookup yields CDR1 MNHNY and CDR2 SVGAGI (reference sequence). CDR3 sequence: CASDHRDSYGYTF. DNA of the CDR3: TGTGCCAGCGACCACAGGGATAGCTATGGCTACACCTTC.

This chain links TRBV30 with TRBJ1-1, with D unresolved. V lost 1 base to trimming and J lost 0 bases, with 12 bases between them. This CDR3 is 15 amino acids long. Per the germline V gene, CDR1 is GTSNPN and CDR2 is SVGIG (reference sequence). CDR3 DNA sequence: TGTGCCTGGAGTGCCGTGGAGGCGTTGAACACTGAAGCTTTCTTT. It encodes CAWSAVEALNTEAFF.

This clone was observed a single time. The V gene is TRBV27, the J gene TRBJ2-1; D remains unclear. The CDR3 runs to 11 residues. The V end was cut by 10 bases, the J end by 2 bases, with 6 bases between. CDR1 MNHEY and CDR2 SMNVEV come from the germline V gene (reference sequence). CDR3 nucleotides: TGTGCCACCGTTACCTACAATGAGCAGTTCTTC. Its translation: CATVTYNEQFF.

V and J are TRBV5-8 and TRBJ1-5, with a possible D match to TRBD1 (6 bases). The CDR3 is 19 residues long. V was clipped by 1 base and J by 0 bases, with 20 bases between them. The V gene's germline CDR1 is SGHTS and CDR2 YDEGEE. The CDR3 loop is CASSLTVLMGAYSNQPQHF. For the CDR3, the DNA is TGTGCCAGCAGCTTGACCGTTTTAATGGGGGCGTATAGCAATCAGCCCCAGCATTTT.